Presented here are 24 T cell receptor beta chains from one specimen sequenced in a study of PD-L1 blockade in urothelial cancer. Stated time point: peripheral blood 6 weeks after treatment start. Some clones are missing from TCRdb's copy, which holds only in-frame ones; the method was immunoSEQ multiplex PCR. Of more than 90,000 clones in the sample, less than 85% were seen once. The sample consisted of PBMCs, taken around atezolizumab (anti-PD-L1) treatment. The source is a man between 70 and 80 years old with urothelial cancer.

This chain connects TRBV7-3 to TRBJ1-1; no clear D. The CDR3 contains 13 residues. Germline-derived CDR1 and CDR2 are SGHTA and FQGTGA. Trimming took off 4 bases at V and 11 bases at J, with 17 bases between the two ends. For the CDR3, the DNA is TGTGCCAGCAGCTCCTACAGCGGGGAGTTGGCTTTCTTT. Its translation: CASSSYSGELAFF.

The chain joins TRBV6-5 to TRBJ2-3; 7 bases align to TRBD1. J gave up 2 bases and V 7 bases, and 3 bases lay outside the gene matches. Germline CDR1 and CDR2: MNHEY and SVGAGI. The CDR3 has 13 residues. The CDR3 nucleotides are TGTGCCAGCAACAGGGGTTCCACAGATACGCAGTATTTT. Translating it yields CASNRGSTDTQYF.

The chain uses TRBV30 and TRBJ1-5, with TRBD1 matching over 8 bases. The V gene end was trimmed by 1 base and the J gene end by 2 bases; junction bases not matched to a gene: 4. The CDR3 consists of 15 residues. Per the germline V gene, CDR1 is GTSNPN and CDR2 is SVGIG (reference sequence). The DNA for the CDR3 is TGTGCCTGGAGTGGGGGACAGGCGGGCAATCAGCCCCAGCATTTT. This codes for CAWSGGQAGNQPQHF. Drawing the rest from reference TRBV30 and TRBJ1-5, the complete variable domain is SQTIHQWPATLVQPVGSPLSLECTVEGTSNPNLYWYRQAAGRGLQLLFYSVGIGQISSEVPQNLSASRPQDRQFILSSKKLLLSDSGFYLCAWSGGQAGNQPQHFGDGTRLSIL.

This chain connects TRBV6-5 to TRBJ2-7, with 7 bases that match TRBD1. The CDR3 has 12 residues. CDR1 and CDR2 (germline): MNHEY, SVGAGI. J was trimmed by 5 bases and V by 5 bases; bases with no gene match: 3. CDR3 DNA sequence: TGTGCCAGCAGTATGACAGGGAACGAGCAGTACTTC. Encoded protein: CASSMTGNEQYF.

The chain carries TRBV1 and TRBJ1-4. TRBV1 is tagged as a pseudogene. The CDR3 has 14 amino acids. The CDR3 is CTSSQVRSSEKLFF. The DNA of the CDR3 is TGCACCAGCAGCCAAGTGAGGAGCTCTGAAAAACTGTTTTTT.

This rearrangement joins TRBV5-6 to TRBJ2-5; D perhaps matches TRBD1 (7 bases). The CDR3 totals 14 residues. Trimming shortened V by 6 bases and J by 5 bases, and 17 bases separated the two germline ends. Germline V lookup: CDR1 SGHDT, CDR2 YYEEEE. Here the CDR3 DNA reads TGTGCCAGCAACTCAGGGGGGAATCGGGAGACCCAGTACTTC. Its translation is CASNSGGNRETQYF.

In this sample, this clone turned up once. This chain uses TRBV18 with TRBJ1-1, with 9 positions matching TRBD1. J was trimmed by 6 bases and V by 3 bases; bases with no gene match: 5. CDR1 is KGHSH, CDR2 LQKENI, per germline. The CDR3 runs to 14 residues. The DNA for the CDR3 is TGTGCCAGCTCACCGGACAGGGGTAACCCTGAAGCTTTCTTT. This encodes CASSPDRGNPEAFF.

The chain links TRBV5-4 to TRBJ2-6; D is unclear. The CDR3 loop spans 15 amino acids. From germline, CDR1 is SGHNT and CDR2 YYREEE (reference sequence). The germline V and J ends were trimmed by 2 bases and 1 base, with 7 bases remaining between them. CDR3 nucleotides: TGTGCCAGCAGCTTAGCCTTGTCTGGGGCCAACGTCCTGACTTTC. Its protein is CASSLALSGANVLTF.

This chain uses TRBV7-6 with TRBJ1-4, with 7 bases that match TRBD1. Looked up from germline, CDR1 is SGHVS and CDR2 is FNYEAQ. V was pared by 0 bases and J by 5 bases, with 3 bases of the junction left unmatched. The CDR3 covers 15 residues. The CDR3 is CASSLAVQGNEKLFF. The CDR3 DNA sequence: TGTGCCAGCAGCTTAGCCGTACAGGGGAATGAAAAACTGTTTTTT.

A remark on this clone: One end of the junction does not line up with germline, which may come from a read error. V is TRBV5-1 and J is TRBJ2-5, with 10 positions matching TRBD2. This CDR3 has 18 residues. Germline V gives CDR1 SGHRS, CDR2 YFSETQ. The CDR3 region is CASSRGAGGASPREAQYF. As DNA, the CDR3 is TGCGCCAGCAGCCGAGGAGCGGGGGGGGCTTCACCAAGAGAGGCCCAGTACTTC. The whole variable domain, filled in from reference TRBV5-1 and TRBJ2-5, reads KAGVTQTPRYLIKTRGQQVTLSCSPISGHRSVSWYQQTPGQGLQFLFEYFSETQRNKGNFPGRFSGRQFSNSRSEMNVSTLELGDSALYLCASSRGAGGASPREAQYFGPGTRLLVL.

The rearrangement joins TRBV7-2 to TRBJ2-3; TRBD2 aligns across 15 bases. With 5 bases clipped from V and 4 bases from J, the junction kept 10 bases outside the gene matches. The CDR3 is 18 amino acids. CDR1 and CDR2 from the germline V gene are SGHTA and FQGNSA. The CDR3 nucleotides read TGTGCCAGCAGCCGACTGGGACTAGCGGGAGGAGTGGCAGATACGCAGTATTTT. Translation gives CASSRLGLAGGVADTQYF.

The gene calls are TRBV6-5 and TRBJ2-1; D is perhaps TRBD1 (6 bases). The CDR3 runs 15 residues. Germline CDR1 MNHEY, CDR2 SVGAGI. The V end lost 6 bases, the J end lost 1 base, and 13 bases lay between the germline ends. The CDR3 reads CASSPSRGSYNEQFF. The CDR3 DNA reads TGTGCCAGCAGCCCGAGTAGGGGGTCCTACAATGAGCAGTTCTTC.

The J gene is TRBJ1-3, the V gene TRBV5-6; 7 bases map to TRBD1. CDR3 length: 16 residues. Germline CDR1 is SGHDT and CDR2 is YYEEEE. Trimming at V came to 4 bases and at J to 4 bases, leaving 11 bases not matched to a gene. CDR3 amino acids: CASSLLTGWGGNTIYF. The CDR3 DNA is TGTGCCAGCAGCCTACTGACAGGGTGGGGAGGAAACACCATATATTTT.

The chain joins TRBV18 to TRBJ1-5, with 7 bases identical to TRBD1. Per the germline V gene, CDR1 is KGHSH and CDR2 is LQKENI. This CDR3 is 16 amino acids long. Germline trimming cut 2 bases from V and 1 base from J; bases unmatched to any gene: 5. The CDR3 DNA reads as TGTGCCAGCTCACCAAACAGGGGCCCCAGCAATCAGCCCCAGCATTTT. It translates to CASSPNRGPSNQPQHF.

This chain's CDR3 is CASSLAFSYEQYF. The CDR3 DNA sequence: TGTGCCAGCAGCTTAGCGTTCAGTTACGAGCAGTACTTC. This sequence joins TRBV7-2 and TRBJ2-7; D is ambiguous. V was cut by 0 bases and J by 4 bases, with 7 bases left in between. Germline CDR1 is SGHTA and CDR2 is FQGNSA. CDR3 length: 13 amino acids.

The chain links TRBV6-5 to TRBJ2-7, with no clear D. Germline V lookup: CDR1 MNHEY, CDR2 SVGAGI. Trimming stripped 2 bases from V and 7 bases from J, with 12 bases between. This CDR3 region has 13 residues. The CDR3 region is CASSYDRRSEQYF. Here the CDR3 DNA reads TGTGCCAGCAGTTACGATCGGAGATCGGAGCAGTACTTC.

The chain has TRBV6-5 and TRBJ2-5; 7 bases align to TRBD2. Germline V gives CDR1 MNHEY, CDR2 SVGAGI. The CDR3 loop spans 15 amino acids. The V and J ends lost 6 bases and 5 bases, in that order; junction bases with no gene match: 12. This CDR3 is CASSPVGGSFETQYF. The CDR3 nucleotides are TGTGCCAGCAGCCCGGTTGGCGGGAGTTTCGAGACCCAGTACTTC.

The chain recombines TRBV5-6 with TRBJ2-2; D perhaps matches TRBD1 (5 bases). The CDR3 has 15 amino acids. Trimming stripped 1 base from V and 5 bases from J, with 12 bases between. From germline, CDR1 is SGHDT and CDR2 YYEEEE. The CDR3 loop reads CASSLTLTATGELFF. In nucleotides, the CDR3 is TGTGCCAGCAGCTTGACCCTGACAGCGACCGGGGAGCTGTTTTTT.

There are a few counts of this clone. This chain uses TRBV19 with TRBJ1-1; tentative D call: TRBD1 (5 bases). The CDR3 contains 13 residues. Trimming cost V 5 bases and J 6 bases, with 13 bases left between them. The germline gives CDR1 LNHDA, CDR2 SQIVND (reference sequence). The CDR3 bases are TGTGCCAGTAGTTCGCCAGGGTCGGCTGAAGCTTTCTTT. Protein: CASSSPGSAEAFF.

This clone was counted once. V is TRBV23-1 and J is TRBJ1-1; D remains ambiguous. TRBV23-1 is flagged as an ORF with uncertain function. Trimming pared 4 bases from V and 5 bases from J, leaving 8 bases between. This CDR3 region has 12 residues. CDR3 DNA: TGCGCCAGCAGTCCGGGAGCAACTGAAGCTTTCTTT. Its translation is CASSPGATEAFF.

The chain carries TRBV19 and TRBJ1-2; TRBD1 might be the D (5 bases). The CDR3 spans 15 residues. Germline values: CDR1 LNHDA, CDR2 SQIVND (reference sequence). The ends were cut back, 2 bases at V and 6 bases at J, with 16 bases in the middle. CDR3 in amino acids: CASSIIKGEGHGYTF. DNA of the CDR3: TGTGCCAGTAGTATAATTAAAGGGGAGGGCCATGGCTACACCTTC.

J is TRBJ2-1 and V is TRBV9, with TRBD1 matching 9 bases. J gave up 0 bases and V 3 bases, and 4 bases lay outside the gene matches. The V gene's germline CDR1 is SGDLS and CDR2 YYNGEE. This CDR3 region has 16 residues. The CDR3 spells CASSAGTGSSYNEQFF. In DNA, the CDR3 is TGTGCCAGCAGCGCGGGGACAGGGAGCTCCTACAATGAGCAGTTCTTC.

This chain's CDR3 is CASSLAVDRGHGETQYF. The DNA of the CDR3 is TGCGCCAGCAGCTTGGCCGTCGACAGGGGGCATGGAGAGACCCAGTACTTC. The chain employs TRBV5-1 and TRBJ2-5, with 10 bases aligning to TRBD1. This CDR3 is 17 amino acids long. J was trimmed by 4 bases and V by 0 bases; bases with no gene match: 9. Germline V gene sequence: CDR1 SGHRS, CDR2 YFSETQ.

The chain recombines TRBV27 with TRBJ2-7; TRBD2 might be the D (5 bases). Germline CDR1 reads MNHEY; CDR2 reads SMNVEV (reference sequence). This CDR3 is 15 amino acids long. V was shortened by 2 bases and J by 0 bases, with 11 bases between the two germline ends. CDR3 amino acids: CASSLETGSSYEQYF. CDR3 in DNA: TGTGCCAGCAGTTTAGAGACGGGAAGCTCCTACGAGCAGTACTTC.